This T cell receptor beta chain came from a study of blood T cell repertoires in COVID-19. Study-level background: Nucleic acid was either cDNA or gDNA, and it came from T cells, B-cell-depleted T cells, or PBMCs.

Assay: immunoSEQ multiplex PCR; the TCRdb copy retains only in-frame clones and omits some. Altogether 30,000 to 50,000 clones are present, 85% being singletons, with the ten largest covering approximately 9.1%. V shed 3 bases, J shed 4 bases, and the junction held 6 bases outside the gene matches. Per the germline V gene, CDR1 is SGHTA and CDR2 is FQGNSA. The CDR3 has 15 amino acids. This chain connects TRBV7-2 to TRBJ2-1; TRBD1 matches at 7 bases. This receptor was obtained from a human donor in a cohort sampled during active COVID-19. Sequencing was done on a sample of peripheral blood. CDR3 protein: CASSLGQNRYNEQFF. DNA of the CDR3: TGTGCCAGCAGCTTGGGACAGAACCGATACAATGAGCAGTTCTTC.